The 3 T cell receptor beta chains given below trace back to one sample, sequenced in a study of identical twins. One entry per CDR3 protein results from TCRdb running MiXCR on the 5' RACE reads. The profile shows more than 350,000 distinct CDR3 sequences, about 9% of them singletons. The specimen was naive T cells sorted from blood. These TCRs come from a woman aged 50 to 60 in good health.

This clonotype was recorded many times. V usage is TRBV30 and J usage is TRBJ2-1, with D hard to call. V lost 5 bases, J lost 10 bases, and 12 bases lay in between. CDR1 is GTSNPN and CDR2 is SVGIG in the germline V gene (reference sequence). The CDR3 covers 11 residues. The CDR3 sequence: CAWARFGEQFF. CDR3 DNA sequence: TGTGCCTGGGCCAGATTCGGGGAGCAGTTCTTC.

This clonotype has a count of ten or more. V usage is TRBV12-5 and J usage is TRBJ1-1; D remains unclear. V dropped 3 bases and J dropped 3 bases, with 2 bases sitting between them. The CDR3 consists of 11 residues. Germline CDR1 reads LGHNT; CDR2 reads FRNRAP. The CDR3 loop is CASGLYTEAFF. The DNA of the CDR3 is TGTGCTAGTGGTTTATACACTGAAGCTTTCTTT.

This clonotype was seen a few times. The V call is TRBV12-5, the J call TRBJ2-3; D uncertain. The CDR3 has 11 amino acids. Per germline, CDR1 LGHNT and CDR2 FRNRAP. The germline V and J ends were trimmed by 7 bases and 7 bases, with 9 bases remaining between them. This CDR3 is CASEREYTQYF. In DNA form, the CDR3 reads TGTGCTAGTGAGCGAGAATATACGCAGTATTTT.